This is a list of T cell receptor beta chains from one sample in a study of glioma-infiltrating T cells after dendritic cell vaccination. Libraries were prepared by immunoSEQ multiplex PCR; TCRdb keeps only in-frame clonotypes and omits some of them. The sample records roughly 100,000 clones, around 83% being singletons. The sample was blood, taken after dendritic cell vaccination. Receptors were obtained from a human donor with glioblastoma. Each CDR3 is given with its conserved first and last residue. Each record gives: CDR3 DNA, CDR3 protein, D gene, V gene, J gene, clone size. D genes are given only for firm matches. Rows may omit the clone size; those that give it use once, few, many or a size class.

cdr3_nt: TGTGCCAGCAGCTTGTTCGGGACAGTTGACTATGGCTACACCTTC
cdr3_aa: CASSLFGTVDYGYTF
d_call: TRBD1
v_call: TRBV5-6
j_call: TRBJ1-2
clone_size: -

cdr3_nt: TGTGCCAGCAGCGACGGGACTCCCCAAGAGCAGTTCTTC
cdr3_aa: CASSDGTPQEQFF
d_call: -
v_call: TRBV5-6
j_call: TRBJ2-1
clone_size: -

cdr3_nt: TGTGCCAGCAGAGCACAGGGGGCAAGTGGCAATCAGCCCCAGCATTTT
cdr3_aa: CASRAQGASGNQPQHF
d_call: TRBD1
v_call: TRBV27
j_call: TRBJ1-5
clone_size: -

cdr3_nt: TGTGCCAGCAGTGATGGGGACACTACCCGGTGGGGCTACACCTTC
cdr3_aa: CASSDGDTTRWGYTF
d_call: -
v_call: TRBV2
j_call: TRBJ1-2
clone_size: once

cdr3_nt: TGTGCCATCAGGACAGATACTTCCTACGAGCAGTACTTC
cdr3_aa: CAIRTDTSYEQYF
d_call: -
v_call: TRBV10-3
j_call: TRBJ2-7
clone_size: -

cdr3_nt: TGCGCCAGCAGCGCGGGACAGGAAGTCTCTGAAGCTTTCTTT
cdr3_aa: CASSAGQEVSEAFF
d_call: TRBD1
v_call: TRBV5-1
j_call: TRBJ1-1
clone_size: -

cdr3_nt: TGTGCCTGGAGTCTCGGGGTTAACCAAGAGACCCAGTACTTC
cdr3_aa: CAWSLGVNQETQYF
d_call: -
v_call: TRBV30
j_call: TRBJ2-5
clone_size: -

cdr3_nt: TGTGCCAGCAGTGCCGGGACAGGGGGATTGACCCAGTACTTC
cdr3_aa: CASSAGTGGLTQYF
d_call: TRBD1
v_call: TRBV6-1
j_call: TRBJ2-5
clone_size: -

cdr3_nt: TGTGCCAGCAGCCCCCTCGGGGGGAGTTTGTATAATTCACCCCTCCACTTT
cdr3_aa: CASSPLGGSLYNSPLHF
d_call: -
v_call: TRBV7-9
j_call: TRBJ1-6
clone_size: once

cdr3_nt: TGTGCCAGCAGCCAGGGGACAGAGGGCACCTCTAACTATGGCTACACCTTC
cdr3_aa: CASSQGTEGTSNYGYTF
d_call: TRBD1
v_call: TRBV4-2
j_call: TRBJ1-2
clone_size: -

cdr3_nt: TGTGCCAGCAGCTTCCCAGGGAACAGGGCGGTTTACGAGCAGTACTTC
cdr3_aa: CASSFPGNRAVYEQYF
d_call: -
v_call: TRBV11-2
j_call: TRBJ2-7
clone_size: once

cdr3_nt: TGTGCCAGCGGCAGGGGGTCGAACACCGGGGAGCTGTTTTTT
cdr3_aa: CASGRGSNTGELFF
d_call: TRBD1
v_call: TRBV2
j_call: TRBJ2-2
clone_size: once

cdr3_nt: TGTGCCAGCAACAGGGGGTCTGGCACTGAAGCTTTCTTT
cdr3_aa: CASNRGSGTEAFF
d_call: TRBD1
v_call: TRBV6-5
j_call: TRBJ1-1
clone_size: once

cdr3_nt: TGCGCCAGCAGCCCGACCGGGAACTCCTACAATGAGCAGTTCTTC
cdr3_aa: CASSPTGNSYNEQFF
d_call: -
v_call: TRBV5-1
j_call: TRBJ2-1
clone_size: -

cdr3_nt: TGTGCCAGCAGCTTTTTGTTGAGGGAATCAACTAATGAAAAACTGTTTTTT
cdr3_aa: CASSFLLRESTNEKLFF
d_call: -
v_call: TRBV5-6
j_call: TRBJ1-4
clone_size: -

cdr3_nt: TGTGCTAGCAGCCCGACTCGCGAAGAGACCCAGTACTTC
cdr3_aa: CASSPTREETQYF
d_call: -
v_call: TRBV7-7
j_call: TRBJ2-5
clone_size: -

cdr3_nt: TGTGCCAGTACGGAGACAGGGGCGTCATATAGCAATCAGCCCCAGCATTTT
cdr3_aa: CASTETGASYSNQPQHF
d_call: TRBD1
v_call: TRBV19
j_call: TRBJ1-5
clone_size: -

cdr3_nt: TGTGCCAGCAGAACGGGAACAGGGTCCTACGAGCAGTACTTC
cdr3_aa: CASRTGTGSYEQYF
d_call: -
v_call: TRBV6-1
j_call: TRBJ2-7
clone_size: -

cdr3_nt: TGTGCCAGCAGCTTGGGGACAGGGACATACGAGCAGTACTTC
cdr3_aa: CASSLGTGTYEQYF
d_call: TRBD1
v_call: TRBV5-6
j_call: TRBJ2-7
clone_size: few

cdr3_nt: TGTGCCAGCAGCCAAGTGACTGGCGGGGGGCTGCAAGAGACCCAGTACTTC
cdr3_aa: CASSQVTGGGLQETQYF
d_call: TRBD2
v_call: TRBV4-2
j_call: TRBJ2-5
clone_size: -

cdr3_nt: TGCGCCAGCAGCTCCACAGGGTTGGGTAATGAAAAACTGTTTTTT
cdr3_aa: CASSSTGLGNEKLFF
d_call: -
v_call: TRBV5-1
j_call: TRBJ1-4
clone_size: -

cdr3_nt: TGTGCCAGCAGTTACTCTGGGGAAGGGGGCACTGAAGCTTTCTTT
cdr3_aa: CASSYSGEGGTEAFF
d_call: -
v_call: TRBV6-5
j_call: TRBJ1-1
clone_size: -

cdr3_nt: TGTGCCTGGAGTTTAGGCGTAGTGGCCAATTCAGGTACTTTCGAGCAGTACTTC
cdr3_aa: CAWSLGVVANSGTFEQYF
d_call: -
v_call: TRBV30
j_call: TRBJ2-7
clone_size: -

cdr3_nt: TGCGCCAGCAGCTCGGGACAGGGCTATAATTCACCCCTCCACTTT
cdr3_aa: CASSSGQGYNSPLHF
d_call: TRBD1
v_call: TRBV5-1
j_call: TRBJ1-6
clone_size: once

cdr3_nt: TGTGCCAGCAGGGCCGTGGACTCCCGGAGGGAGACCCAGTACTTC
cdr3_aa: CASRAVDSRRETQYF
d_call: -
v_call: TRBV6-6
j_call: TRBJ2-5
clone_size: -

cdr3_nt: TGTGCCAGCAGGGCTGGGACAGTATCCTATGGCTACACCTTC
cdr3_aa: CASRAGTVSYGYTF
d_call: TRBD1
v_call: TRBV2
j_call: TRBJ1-2
clone_size: -

cdr3_nt: TGTGCCAGCAGCTTGGACAGGAACTATGGCTACACCTTC
cdr3_aa: CASSLDRNYGYTF
d_call: TRBD1
v_call: TRBV13
j_call: TRBJ1-2
clone_size: -